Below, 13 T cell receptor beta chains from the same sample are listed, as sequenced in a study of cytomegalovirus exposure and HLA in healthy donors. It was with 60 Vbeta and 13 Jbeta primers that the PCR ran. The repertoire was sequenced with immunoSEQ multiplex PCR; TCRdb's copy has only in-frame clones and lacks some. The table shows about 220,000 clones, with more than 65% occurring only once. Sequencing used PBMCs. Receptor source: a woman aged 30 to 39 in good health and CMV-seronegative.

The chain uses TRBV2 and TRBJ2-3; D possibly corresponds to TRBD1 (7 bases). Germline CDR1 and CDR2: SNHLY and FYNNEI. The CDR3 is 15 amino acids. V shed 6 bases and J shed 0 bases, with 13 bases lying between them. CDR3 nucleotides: TGTGCCAGCAGGCGGGACAGCCCTAGCACAGATACGCAGTATTTT. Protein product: CASRRDSPSTDTQYF.

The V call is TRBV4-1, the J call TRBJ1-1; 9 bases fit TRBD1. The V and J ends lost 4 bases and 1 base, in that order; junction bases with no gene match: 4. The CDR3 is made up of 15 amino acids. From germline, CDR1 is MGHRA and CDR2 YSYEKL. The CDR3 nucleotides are TGCGCCAGCAGCCGCTCGGGACAGGGGAACACTGAAGCTTTCTTT. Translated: CASSRSGQGNTEAFF.

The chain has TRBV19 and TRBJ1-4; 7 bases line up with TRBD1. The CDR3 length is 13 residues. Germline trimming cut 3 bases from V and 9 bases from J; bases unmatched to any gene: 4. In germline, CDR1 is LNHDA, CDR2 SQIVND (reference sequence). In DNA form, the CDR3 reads TGTGCCAGTAGTATCCGGGACAGCCAAAAACTGTTTTTT. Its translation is CASSIRDSQKLFF.

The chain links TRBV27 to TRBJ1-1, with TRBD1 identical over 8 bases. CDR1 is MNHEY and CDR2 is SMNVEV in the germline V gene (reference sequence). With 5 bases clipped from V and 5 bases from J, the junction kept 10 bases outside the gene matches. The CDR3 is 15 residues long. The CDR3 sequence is CASSMGWTGRTEAFF. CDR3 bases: TGTGCCAGCAGTATGGGCTGGACAGGGAGGACTGAAGCTTTCTTT.

DNA for the CDR3: TGTGCCAGCAGCTTTTCCGGGACAGGGAGTCCTGGCTACACCTTC. Its protein is CASSFSGTGSPGYTF. The J gene is TRBJ1-2, the V gene TRBV11-2; 9 nucleotides align to TRBD1. The CDR3 runs to 15 residues. With V trimmed by 3 bases and J by 7 bases, 9 bases remained unmatched. From germline, CDR1 is SGHAT and CDR2 FQNNGV.

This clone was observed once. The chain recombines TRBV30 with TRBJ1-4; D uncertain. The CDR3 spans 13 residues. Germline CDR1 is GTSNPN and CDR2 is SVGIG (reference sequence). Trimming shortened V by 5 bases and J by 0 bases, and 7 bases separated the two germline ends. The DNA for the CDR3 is TGTGCCTGGGAGGGAGCAACTAATGAAAAACTGTTTTTT. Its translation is CAWEGATNEKLFF. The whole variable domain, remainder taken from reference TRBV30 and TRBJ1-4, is SQTIHQWPATLVQPVGSPLSLECTVEGTSNPNLYWYRQAAGRGLQLLFYSVGIGQISSEVPQNLSASRPQDRQFILSSKKLLLSDSGFYLCAWEGATNEKLFFGSGTQLSVL.

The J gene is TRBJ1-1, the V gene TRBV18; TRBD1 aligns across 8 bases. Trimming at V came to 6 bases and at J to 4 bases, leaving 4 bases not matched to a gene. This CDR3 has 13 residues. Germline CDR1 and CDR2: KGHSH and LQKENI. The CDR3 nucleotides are TGTGCCAGCTCGCTACAGGGGGTCACTGAAGCTTTCTTT. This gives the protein CASSLQGVTEAFF.

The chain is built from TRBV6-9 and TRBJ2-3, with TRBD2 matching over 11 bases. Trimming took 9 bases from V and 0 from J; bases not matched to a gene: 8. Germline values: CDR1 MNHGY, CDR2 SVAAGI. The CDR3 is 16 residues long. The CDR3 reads CARKLLAGESTDTQYF. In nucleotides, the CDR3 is TGTGCCAGGAAACTACTAGCGGGGGAAAGCACAGATACGCAGTATTTT.

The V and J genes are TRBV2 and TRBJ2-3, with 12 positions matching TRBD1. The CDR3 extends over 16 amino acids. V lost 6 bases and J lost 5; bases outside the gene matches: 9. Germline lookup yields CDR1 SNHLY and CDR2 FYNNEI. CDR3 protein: CASSPRGTGGEDTQYF. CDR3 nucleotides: TGTGCCAGCAGCCCCAGGGGGACAGGGGGCGAAGATACGCAGTATTTT.

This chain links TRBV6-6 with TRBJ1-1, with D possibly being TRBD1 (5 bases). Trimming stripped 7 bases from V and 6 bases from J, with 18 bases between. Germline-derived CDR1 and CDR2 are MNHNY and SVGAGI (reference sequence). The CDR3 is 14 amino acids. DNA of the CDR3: TGTGCCAGCACCGCGCCTATGGCGGGGCCTGAAGCTTTCTTT. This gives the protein CASTAPMAGPEAFF.

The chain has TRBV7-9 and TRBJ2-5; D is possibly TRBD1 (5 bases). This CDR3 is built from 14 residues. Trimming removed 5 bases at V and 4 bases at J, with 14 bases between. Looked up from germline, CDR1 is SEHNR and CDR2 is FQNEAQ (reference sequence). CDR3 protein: CASSPTRVRETQYF. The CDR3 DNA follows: TGTGCCAGCAGCCCCACCAGGGTGCGAGAGACCCAGTACTTC.

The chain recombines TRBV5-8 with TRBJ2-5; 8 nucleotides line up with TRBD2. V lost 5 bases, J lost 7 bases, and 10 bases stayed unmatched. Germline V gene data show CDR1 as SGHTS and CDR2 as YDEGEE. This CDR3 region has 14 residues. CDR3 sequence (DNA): TGTGCCAGCAGTTCTCCGGGGGGGATAGGGACCCAGTACTTC. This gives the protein CASSSPGGIGTQYF.

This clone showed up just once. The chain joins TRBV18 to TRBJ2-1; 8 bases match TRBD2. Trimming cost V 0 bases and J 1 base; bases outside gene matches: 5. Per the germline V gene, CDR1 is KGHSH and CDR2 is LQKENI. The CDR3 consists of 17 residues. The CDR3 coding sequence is TGTGCCAGCTCACCACCAAGTCGGGAGGGTTCCTACAATGAGCAGTTCTTC. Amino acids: CASSPPSREGSYNEQFF.